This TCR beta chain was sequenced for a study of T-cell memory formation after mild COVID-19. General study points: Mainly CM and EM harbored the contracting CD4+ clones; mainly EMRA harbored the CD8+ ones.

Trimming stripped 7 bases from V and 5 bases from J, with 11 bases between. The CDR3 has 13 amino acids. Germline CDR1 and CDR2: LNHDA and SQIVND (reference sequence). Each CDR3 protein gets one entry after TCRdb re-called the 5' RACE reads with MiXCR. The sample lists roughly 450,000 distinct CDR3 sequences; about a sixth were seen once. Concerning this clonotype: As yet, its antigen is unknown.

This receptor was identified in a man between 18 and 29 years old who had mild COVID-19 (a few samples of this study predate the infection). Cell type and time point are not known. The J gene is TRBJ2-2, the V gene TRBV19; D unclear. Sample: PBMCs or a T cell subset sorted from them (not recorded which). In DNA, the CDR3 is TGTGCCAGTACCCCCGCTAGAACCGGGGAGCTGTTTTTT. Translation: CASTPARTGELFF.